The present entry profiles one T cell receptor beta chain with its context. Its antigen remains unknown. This entry is derived from a study of T-cell reconstitution after alpha-beta-depleted transplantation in children. Whole-study results and caveats: Reportedly, only several hundred clones from non-depleted graft cells drove alpha-beta T-cell counts at about two months. T-cell numbers and diversity, one year after transplant, stemmed largely from T cells that were newly produced. Several patients had high TCRbeta diversity at day 60; it came from surviving recipient T cells and thymic progenitors.

As it was prepared, the TCRbeta library received unique molecular identifiers. MiXCR was run by TCRdb on the PCR reads, yielding one entry per CDR3 protein. The table shows about 290,000 distinct CDR3 sequences, with 10% occurring only once. CDR3 length: 14 residues. Germline V gene lookup returns CDR1 SGHRS and CDR2 YFSETQ. V was clipped by 4 bases and J by 3 bases; unmatched bases: 5. The sequencing here drew on PBMCs, taken before TCRalphabeta/CD19-depleted stem cell transplant. V and J are TRBV5-1 and TRBJ2-3; TRBD2 matches at 7 bases. The source is a boy under three years old with acute myeloid leukemia, due to receive a stem cell transplant. The CDR3 bases are TGCGCCAGCAGCCTCGGGACTAAAACAGATACGCAGTATTTT. The encoded protein is CASSLGTKTDTQYF.